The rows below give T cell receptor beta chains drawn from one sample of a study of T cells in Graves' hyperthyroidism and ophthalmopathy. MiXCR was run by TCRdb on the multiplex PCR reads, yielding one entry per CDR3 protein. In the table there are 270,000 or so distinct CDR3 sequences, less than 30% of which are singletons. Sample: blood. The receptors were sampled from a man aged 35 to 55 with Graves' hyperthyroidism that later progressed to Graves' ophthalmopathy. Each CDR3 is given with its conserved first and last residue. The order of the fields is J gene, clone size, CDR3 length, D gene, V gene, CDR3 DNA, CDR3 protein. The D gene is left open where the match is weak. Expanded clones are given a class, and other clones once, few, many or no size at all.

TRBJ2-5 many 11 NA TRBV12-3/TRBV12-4 TGTGCCAGCAGTTTCATTGAGACCCAGTACTTC CASSFIETQYF
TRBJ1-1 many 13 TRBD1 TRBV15 TGTGCCACCACAGGACAGGGAGGCACTGAAGCTTTCTTT CATTGQGGTEAFF
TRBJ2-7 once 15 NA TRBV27 TGTGCCAGCAGTTTAACCGCTAGCAGGGCCTACGAGCAGTACTTC CASSLTASRAYEQYF
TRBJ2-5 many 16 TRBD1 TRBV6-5 TGTGCCAGCGAGAGATGGAGACAGGGACGTAGAGAGACCCAGTACTTC CASERWRQGRRETQYF
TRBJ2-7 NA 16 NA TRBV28 TGTGCCAGCACCCCAACCGGGAGACAGGGAAACTACGAGCAGTACTTC CASTPTGRQGNYEQYF
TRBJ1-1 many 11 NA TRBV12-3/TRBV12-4 TGTGCCAGCGGGACGGGGACTGAAGCTTTCTTT CASGTGTEAFF
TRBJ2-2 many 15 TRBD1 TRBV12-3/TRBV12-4 TGTGCCAGCAGTTCAGCGGGACAGGGAACCGGGGAGCTGTTTTTT CASSSAGQGTGELFF
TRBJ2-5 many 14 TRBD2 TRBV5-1 TGCGCCAGTTCTAGCGGGATGAACCAAGAGACCCAGTACTTC CASSSGMNQETQYF
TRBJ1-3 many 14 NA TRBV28 TGTGCCAGCAGTCGACCGAGCTCTGGAAACACCATATATTTT CASSRPSSGNTIYF
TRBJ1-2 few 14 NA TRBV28 TGTGCCAGCAGTTTAAAGGGTGCCTACTATTTCTACACCTTC CASSLKGAYYFYTF
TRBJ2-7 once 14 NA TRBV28 TGTGCCAGCAGTTCCTCCGGGACGTCTGACGAGCAGTACTTC CASSSSGTSDEQYF
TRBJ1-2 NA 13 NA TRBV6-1 TGTGCCAGCAGCCGTGACCCTACCTATGGCTACACCTTC CASSRDPTYGYTF
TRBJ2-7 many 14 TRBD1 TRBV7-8 TGTGCCAGCAGGACAACAGGGGATTTGAACGAGCAGTACTTC CASRTTGDLNEQYF
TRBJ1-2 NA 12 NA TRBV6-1 TGTGCCAGCAGTGAGGAGGACAGAGACTACACCTTC CASSEEDRDYTF
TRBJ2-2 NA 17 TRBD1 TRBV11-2 TGTGCCAGCAGCTCCCGGGACAGGGGGTTGGGCACCGGGGAGCTGTTTTTT CASSSRDRGLGTGELFF
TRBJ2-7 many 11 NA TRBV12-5 TGTGCTAGTGGTTTACAGTACGAGCAGTACTTC CASGLQYEQYF
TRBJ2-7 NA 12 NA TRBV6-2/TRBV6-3 TGTGCCAGCAGTTACGTAAATTACGAGCAGTACTTC CASSYVNYEQYF
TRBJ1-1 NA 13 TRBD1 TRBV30 TGTGCCTGGAGTGGGGACAGGGGATCTGAAGCTTTCTTT CAWSGDRGSEAFF
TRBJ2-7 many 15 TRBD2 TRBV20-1 TGCAGTGCTAGCCATACTAGCGGGAGGTCCTACGAGCAGTACTTC CSASHTSGRSYEQYF
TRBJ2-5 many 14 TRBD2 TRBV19 TGTGCCAGTAGCGGGAGGTCGATCGGAGAGACCCAGTACTTC CASSGRSIGETQYF